This T cell receptor beta chain was identified during a study of blood T cell repertoires in COVID-19. The wider study: Some COVID-19 samples were acute and others convalescent; all came from the United States, Italy and Spain.

Original handling: Researchers report that nucleated cell counts were estimated from reference gene primer amplification. Profiling relied on immunoSEQ multiplex PCR, and the TCRdb table lists in-frame clones only, not all of them. That table furnishes V, J and clone size, whereas the DNA furnished D and trimming. Of roughly 180,000 clones in the sample, less than 95% were seen once. Seattle researchers signed up patients amid active infection and tracked them longitudinally. Germline V gene sequence: CDR1 SNHLY, CDR2 FYNNEI. The CDR3 totals 13 residues. Deletions cut 2 bases from V and 3 bases from J, with 8 bases between.

The rearrangement uses TRBV2 and TRBJ2-7; D is uncertain. The sample comprised peripheral blood. The sequence came from a man aged 25 to 40 with COVID-19, enrolled during active disease. As DNA, the CDR3 is TGTGCCAGCAGTGAAAGACTTTACTACGAGCAGTACTTC. Amino acid sequence: CASSERLYYEQYF. The full variable domain, with the rest looked up from reference TRBV2 and TRBJ2-7, is EPEVTQTPSHQVTQMGQEVILRCVPISNHLYFYWYRQILGQKVEFLVSFYNNEISEKSEIFDDQFSVERPDGSNFTLKIRSTKLEDSAMYFCASSERLYYEQYFGPGTRLTVT.